A selection of T cell receptor beta chains follows, all from one sample in a study of shared clonotypes between healthy human individuals. TCRdb keeps only in-frame clones here, not all; method: immunoSEQ multiplex PCR. The table includes fewer than 500,000 clones, 75% to 80% detected once. The sequenced sample consisted of PBMCs. These receptor sequences come from a woman between 40 and 55 years old in good health. Some clones in this sample may be carry-over from other donors' samples. The CDR3 runs from the conserved cysteine through the conserved F or W. A D gene is named only where the DNA matches it firmly. Size tells how often a clone was seen (once, few, many) or the class of an expanded clone, and some rows leave it out.

>TRBJ1-2|TRBV6-6|NA|NA
CASSGDGGYGGYTF
TGTGCCAGCAGTGGAGATGGGGGCTACGGTGGCTACACCTTC
>TRBJ1-1|TRBV18|TRBD1|NA
CASSPRQGVNTEAFF
TGTGCCAGCTCACCTCGGCAGGGGGTGAACACTGAAGCTTTCTTT
>TRBJ2-1|TRBV27|TRBD2|once
CASSSRPGAGGYNEQFF
TGTGCCAGCAGTTCCCGTCCGGGGGCGGGAGGCTACAATGAGCAGTTCTTC
>TRBJ2-2|TRBV6-6|TRBD2|NA
CASSRGLDVAGELFF
TGTGCCAGCAGCCGCGGACTAGACGTGGCCGGGGAGCTGTTTTTT
>TRBJ1-1|TRBV27|TRBD1|NA
CASSLRQGSTEAFF
TGTGCCAGCAGTTTAAGACAGGGGTCCACTGAAGCTTTCTTT
>TRBJ2-5|TRBV10-3|TRBD2|NA
CAISGSSGLQETQYF
TGTGCCATCAGTGGGTCTAGCGGGCTCCAAGAGACCCAGTACTTC
>TRBJ2-3|TRBV7-8|TRBD2|NA
CASSSGLAGGADTQYF
TGTGCCAGCAGCTCGGGACTAGCGGGAGGGGCAGATACGCAGTATTTT
>TRBJ2-7|TRBV29-1|TRBD1|NA
CSVDRPGQGGGEQYF
TGCAGCGTTGACCGACCGGGACAGGGGGGTGGCGAGCAGTACTTC
>TRBJ2-1|TRBV18|NA|once
CASSAQGASYNEQFF
TGTGCCAGCTCCGCACAGGGAGCCTCCTACAATGAGCAGTTCTTC
>TRBJ2-3|TRBV30|NA|NA
CAWRRDANPADTQYF
TGTGCCTGGAGACGGGACGCTAACCCGGCTGATACGCAGTATTTT
>TRBJ1-1|TRBV2|NA|NA
CASGKQGNTEAFF
TGTGCCAGCGGAAAACAGGGGAACACTGAAGCTTTCTTT
>TRBJ2-1|TRBV20-1|NA|NA
CSATYNEQFF
TGCAGTGCTACCTACAATGAGCAGTTCTTC
>TRBJ1-2|TRBV6-4|NA|NA
CASSDRQEVNYGYTF
TGTGCCAGCAGTGACAGGCAGGAGGTGAATTATGGCTACACCTTC
>TRBJ2-7|TRBV4-1|NA|once
CASSQDRGDSYEQYF
TGCGCCAGCAGCCAAGACAGGGGGGACTCCTACGAGCAGTACTTC
>TRBJ2-1|TRBV4-1|TRBD2|NA
CASSQTGRGRAFNEQFF
TGCGCCAGCAGCCAAACAGGGCGCGGGAGGGCCTTCAATGAGCAGTTCTTC